The clone carrying this TCR beta chain was seen repeatedly, ten times or more. The data were obtained in a study of T cells in Graves' hyperthyroidism and ophthalmopathy. The investigators amplified TCR beta CDR3 regions from RNA transcripts. The HTBI primer set served for first-round RT-PCR of the TCR CDR3. Via MiXCR, TCRdb re-called the multiplex PCR reads, giving one row per CDR3 protein. Of 300,000 to 500,000 distinct CDR3 sequences in the sample, over 11% were seen once. With 0 bases removed from V and 0 bases from J, the gap between germline ends came to 15 bases. The germline CDR1 and CDR2 sequences are SNHLY and FYNNEI. The CDR3 covers 17 residues.

This chain uses TRBV2 with TRBJ2-7; no reliable D call. The sequenced sample consisted of blood. The clonotype was recovered from a man between 50 and 59 years old with Graves' ophthalmopathy. The CDR3 bases are TGTGCCAGCAGTGAAGCCCTATTGTATCAGAGCTCCTACGAGCAGTACTTC. Translation: CASSEALLYQSSYEQYF.